The clone carrying this T cell receptor beta chain was recorded at least ten times. The target antigen is unknown. The V end was cut by 4 bases, the J end by 4 bases, with 19 bases between. This CDR3 region has 16 residues. The authors used Ficoll-Paque density gradient centrifugation to separate PBMCs. The input was around 9.9 ml of fresh peripheral blood. This specimen comes from a study of Graves' ophthalmopathy and Graves' hyperthyroidism. Study outcomes and limitations: Using 13 signatures, a model distinguished ophthalmopathy from stable hyperthyroidism, reaching about 87% sensitivity and over 65% specificity. Blood shared most expanded thyroid clonotypes above 0.001 frequency.

For repertoire sequencing, the TCR beta CDR3 regions were amplified from RNA transcripts. RT-PCR in the first round used HTBI primers; a second-round multiplex PCR followed. MiXCR was run by TCRdb on the multiplex PCR reads, yielding one entry per CDR3 protein. The data contain 600,000 to 650,000 distinct CDR3 sequences, 20% to 25% of them singletons. The source material was peripheral blood. The chain carries TRBV12-3 or TRBV12-4 and TRBJ1-2; tentative D call: TRBD1 (5 bases). The receptor was isolated from a woman between 18 and 30 years old with stable Graves' hyperthyroidism. Some clones in this sample may be carry-over from other donors' samples. CDR3 amino acids: CASSSKGVRGVYGYTF. CDR3 nucleotide sequence: TGTGCCAGCAGTTCAAAGGGCGTCCGGGGCGTCTATGGCTACACCTTC.